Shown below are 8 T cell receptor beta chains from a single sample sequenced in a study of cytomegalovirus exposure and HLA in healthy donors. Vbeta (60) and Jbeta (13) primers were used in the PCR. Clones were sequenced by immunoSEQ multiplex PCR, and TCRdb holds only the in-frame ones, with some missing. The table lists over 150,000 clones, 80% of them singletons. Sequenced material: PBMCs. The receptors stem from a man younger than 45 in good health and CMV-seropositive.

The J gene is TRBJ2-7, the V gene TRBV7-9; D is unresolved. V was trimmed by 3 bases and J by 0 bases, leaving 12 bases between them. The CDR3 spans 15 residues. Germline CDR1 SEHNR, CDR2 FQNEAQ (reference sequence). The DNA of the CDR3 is TGTGCCAGCAGCTTCAGACACTCGAGCTCCTACGAGCAGTACTTC. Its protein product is CASSFRHSSSYEQYF.

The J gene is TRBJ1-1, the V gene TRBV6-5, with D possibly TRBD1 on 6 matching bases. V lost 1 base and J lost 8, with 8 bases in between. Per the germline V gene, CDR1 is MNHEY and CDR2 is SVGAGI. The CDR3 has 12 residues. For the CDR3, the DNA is TGTGCCAGCAGTTACTGGACAGACGAAGCTTTCTTT. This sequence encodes CASSYWTDEAFF.

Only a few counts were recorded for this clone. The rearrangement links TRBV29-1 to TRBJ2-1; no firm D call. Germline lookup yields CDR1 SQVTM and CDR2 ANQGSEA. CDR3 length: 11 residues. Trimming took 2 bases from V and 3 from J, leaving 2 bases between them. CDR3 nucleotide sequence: TGCAGCGTTGAATACTACAATGAGCAGTTCTTC. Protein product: CSVEYYNEQFF.

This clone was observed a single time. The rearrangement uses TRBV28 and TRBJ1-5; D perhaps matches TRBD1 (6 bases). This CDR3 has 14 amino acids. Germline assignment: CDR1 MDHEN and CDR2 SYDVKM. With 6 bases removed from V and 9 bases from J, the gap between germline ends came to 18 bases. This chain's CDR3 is CASSERGNSMPQHF. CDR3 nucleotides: TGTGCCAGCAGCGAAAGGGGGAACTCAATGCCCCAGCATTTT.

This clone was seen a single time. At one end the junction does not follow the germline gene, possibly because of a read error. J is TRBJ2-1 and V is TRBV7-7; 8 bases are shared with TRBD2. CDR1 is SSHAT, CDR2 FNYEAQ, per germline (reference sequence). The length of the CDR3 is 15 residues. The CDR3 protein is CASSLTGGPYNEQFF. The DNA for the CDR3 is TGTGCTAGCAGCTTAACGGGAGGGCCCTACAATGAGCAGTTCTTC.

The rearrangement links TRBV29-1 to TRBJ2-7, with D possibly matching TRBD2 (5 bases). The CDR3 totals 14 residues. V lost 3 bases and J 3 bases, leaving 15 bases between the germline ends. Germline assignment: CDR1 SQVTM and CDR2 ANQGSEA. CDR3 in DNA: TGCAGCGTTGAGACTTCCGGGAAAGACTACGAGCAGTACTTC. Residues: CSVETSGKDYEQYF.

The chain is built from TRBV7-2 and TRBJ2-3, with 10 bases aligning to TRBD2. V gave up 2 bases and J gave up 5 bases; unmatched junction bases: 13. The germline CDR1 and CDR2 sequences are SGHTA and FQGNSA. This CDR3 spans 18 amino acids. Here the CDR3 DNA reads TGTGCCAGCAGCTTACCCCTACTTGGGGCTAGCGGGAGAGATACGCAGTATTTT. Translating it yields CASSLPLLGASGRDTQYF.

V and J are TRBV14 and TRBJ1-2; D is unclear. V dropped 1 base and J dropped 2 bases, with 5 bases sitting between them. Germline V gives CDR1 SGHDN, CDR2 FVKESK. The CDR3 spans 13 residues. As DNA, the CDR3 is TGTGCCAGCAGCCAAGCCGGGAACTATGGCTACACCTTC. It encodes CASSQAGNYGYTF.